The clone carrying this TCR beta chain was recorded a few times. What it recognizes is unknown. This record belongs to a study of cytomegalovirus exposure and HLA in healthy donors. Study-level findings and limits: Only CMV serostatus was available as immune exposure information. From TCR beta sequences, most subjects' HLA-A and HLA-B alleles were reportedly predicted accurately. The dataset shows that most TCR sequences were rare, while some public TCRs occurred in many donors.

PCR amplification relied on 60 Vbeta primers (plus 13 Jbeta primers). Assay: immunoSEQ multiplex PCR; the TCRdb copy retains only in-frame clones and omits some. The sample lists about 130,000 clones, over 60% occurring once. Germline V gene data show CDR1 as KGHSH and CDR2 as LQKENI. V dropped 4 bases and J dropped 4; count of bases not matched to a gene: 11. The CDR3 is made up of 17 amino acids. This TCR was recovered from a female donor in good health and CMV-seropositive. The sample consisted of PBMCs. The V and J genes are TRBV18 and TRBJ2-2; the match to TRBD2 covers 8 bases. This CDR3 is CASSRDGRLASTGELFF. CDR3 nucleotide sequence: TGTGCCAGCTCACGGGACGGAAGACTAGCGAGCACCGGGGAGCTGTTTTTT.